This T cell receptor (beta chain) was identified in a study of lymphopenia after photon versus proton radiotherapy (dated by TCRdb to between 2018 and 2021). Notes on the research overall: Photon and proton radiation therapy were compared by the study for their immunological effects in patients with gastrointestinal tumors who developed high-grade lymphopenia. The study was designed to characterize how the impact on the immune system differs between the two radiation modalities. The roughly 20 patients in the cohort had gastrointestinal tumors, were treated with either photon or proton therapy, and subsequently developed lymphopenia.

From cysteine to phenylalanine, the CDR3 is 13 amino acids long. The CDR3 DNA has 39 bases and is translated from base 1. The germline V gene supplies CDR1 SGHDT and CDR2 YYEEEE. Relative to germline, V is 5 bases shorter and J is 2 bases shorter, with 10 bases between their ends. The library was generated by the immunoSEQ multiplex PCR assay. Deep sequencing of rearranged TCR beta loci, alongside multiparametric flow cytometry, was used to profile T cell repertoires. TCRdb carries this immuneACCESS record with in-frame sequences only. Its versions omit some clonotypes, under half of them owing to an unresolved V gene in the studies checked, with the rest unexplained. The sample table contains fewer than 30,000 clones; only one count was recorded for over 85% of them. The leading ten clones occupy 0.65% to 0.9% of the sample. A word on this clone: Its antigen remains unidentified. Base qualities are not at hand, and no much larger clone is one base apart.

Overall study results and their limits: Once the lymphocyte count had reached its nadir, the repertoires of photon-treated patients showed oligoclonal expansion, particularly of CD8+ Temra cells, and this expansion drove the decline in diversity. During treatment, patients who received photon therapy lost naive T cells and TCR diversity and gained effector/memory populations, whereas patients who received proton therapy remained relatively stable. The survival association was assessed only in patients who died, and the authors presented better survival with proton therapy as a possibility rather than a demonstrated result. Across the cohort, among patients who died, a greater drop in TCR diversity after the nadir was inversely correlated with overall survival time.

Here the chain combines TRBV5-6 and TRBJ2-5; no D gene is confidently identified. This TCR came from a woman between 50 and 59 years old with cholangiocarcinoma. Sequenced here: peripheral blood, sampled from a patient treated with photon-based radiotherapy. The CDR3 protein sequence reads: CASSRTAQETQYF. The base sequence is TGTGCCAGCAGTCGGACGGCGCAAGAGACCCAGTACTTC. Beyond the CDR3, the reference TRBV5-6 and TRBJ2-5 genes provide the residues; the full variable domain reads: DAGVTQSPTHLIKTRGQQVTLRCSPKSGHDTVSWYQQALGQGPQFIFQYYEEEERQRGNFPDRFSGHQFPNYSSELNVNALLLGDSALYLCASSRTAQETQYFGPGTRLLVL.